This TCR beta chain was identified during a study of T cells in localized non-small cell lung cancer. This CDR3 is built from 16 residues. Germline V gene data show CDR1 as MNHEY and CDR2 as SMNVEV (reference sequence). V was shortened by 9 bases and J by 9 bases, with 28 bases between the two germline ends. Here immunoSEQ multiplex PCR was the method, and the copy in TCRdb shows in-frame clones only, minus some. Here the sample spans 18,000 or so clones, approximately 90% being singletons. Study-level results: When the top 100 tumor clones were examined, a median about 60 of them also appeared in the adjacent lung, which was paired and uninvolved. Sequencing was limited to one tumor region, leaving the possibility of heterogeneity open.

As for this clone: Its antigen is still unknown.

This chain joins TRBV27 and TRBJ2-3; TRBD1 or TRBD2 may be the D gene (6 bases each). The sequence came from a man aged 40 to 70 with stage I lung adenocarcinoma. The sequences come from peripheral blood, collected before any cancer treatment. The CDR3 region has the DNA TGTGCCAGTGGCCCTCAGGGCGGGTCTATCGGGGGCACGCAGTATTTT. The encoded protein is CASGPQGGSIGGTQYF.